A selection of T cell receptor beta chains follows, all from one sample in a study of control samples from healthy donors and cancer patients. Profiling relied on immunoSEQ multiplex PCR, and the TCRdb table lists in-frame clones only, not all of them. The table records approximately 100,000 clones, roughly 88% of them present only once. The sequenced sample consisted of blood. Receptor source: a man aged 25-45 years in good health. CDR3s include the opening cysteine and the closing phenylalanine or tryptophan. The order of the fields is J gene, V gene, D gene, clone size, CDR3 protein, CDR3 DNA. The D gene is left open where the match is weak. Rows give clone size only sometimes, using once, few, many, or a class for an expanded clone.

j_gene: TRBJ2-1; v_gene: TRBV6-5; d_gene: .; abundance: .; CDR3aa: CASSLTSTALQGQFF; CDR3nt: TGTGCCAGCAGCCTAACCTCGACAGCATTGCAGGGGCAGTTCTTC
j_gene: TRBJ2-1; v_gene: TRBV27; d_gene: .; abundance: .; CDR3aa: CASSLLGNEQFF; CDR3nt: TGTGCCAGCAGTTTACTTGGCAATGAGCAGTTCTTC
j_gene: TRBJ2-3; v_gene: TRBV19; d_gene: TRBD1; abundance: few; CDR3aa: CASSTVRGPNTQYF; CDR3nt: TGTGCCAGTAGTACGGTCAGGGGGCCCAATACGCAGTATTTT
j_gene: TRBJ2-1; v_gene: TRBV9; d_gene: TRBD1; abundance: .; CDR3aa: CASSGGDRGLDSYNEQFF; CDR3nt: TGTGCCAGCAGCGGGGGAGACAGGGGGCTGGATTCCTACAATGAGCAGTTCTTC
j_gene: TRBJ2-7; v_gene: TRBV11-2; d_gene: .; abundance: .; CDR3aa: CASSPSQEYYEQYF; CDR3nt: TGTGCCAGCAGCCCCAGCCAGGAGTACTACGAGCAGTACTTC
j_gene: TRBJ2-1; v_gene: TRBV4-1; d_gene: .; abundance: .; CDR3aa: CASSQGPPGGEQFF; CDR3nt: TGCGCCAGCAGCCAAGGCCCCCCGGGCGGTGAGCAGTTCTTC
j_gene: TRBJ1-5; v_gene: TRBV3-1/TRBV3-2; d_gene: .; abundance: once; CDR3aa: CASSQGRGKVQPQHF; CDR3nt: TGTGCCAGCAGCCAAGGGCGGGGGAAGGTTCAGCCCCAGCATTTT
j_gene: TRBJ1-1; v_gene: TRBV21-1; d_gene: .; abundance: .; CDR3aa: CASSPRTLNTEAFF; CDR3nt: TGTGCCAGCAGCCCACGGACATTGAACACTGAAGCTTTCTTT
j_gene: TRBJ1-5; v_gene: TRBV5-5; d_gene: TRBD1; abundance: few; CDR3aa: CASSLAGGSNQPQHF; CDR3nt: TGTGCCAGCAGCTTGGCAGGGGGTAGCAATCAGCCCCAGCATTTT
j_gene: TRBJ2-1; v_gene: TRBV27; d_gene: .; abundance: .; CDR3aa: CASSHGSTAYNEQFF; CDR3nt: TGTGCCAGCAGCCACGGGAGTACGGCCTACAATGAGCAGTTCTTC
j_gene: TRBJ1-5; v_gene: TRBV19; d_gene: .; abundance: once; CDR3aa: CASSIGLGGNQPQHF; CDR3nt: TGTGCCAGTAGTATCGGTCTCGGAGGGAACCAGCCCCAGCATTTT
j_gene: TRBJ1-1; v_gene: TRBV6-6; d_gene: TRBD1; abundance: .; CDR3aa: CASSPDRVSITEAFF; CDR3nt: TGTGCCAGCAGTCCCGACAGGGTCAGTATCACTGAAGCTTTCTTT
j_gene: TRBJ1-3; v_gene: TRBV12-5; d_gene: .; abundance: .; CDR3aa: CASGTGTGTSLRTIYF; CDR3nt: TGTGCTAGTGGTACAGGAACCGGGACATCACTGAGGACCATATATTTT
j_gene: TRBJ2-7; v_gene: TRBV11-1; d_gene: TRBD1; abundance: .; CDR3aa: CASSYNRGDHEQYF; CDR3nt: TGTGCCAGCAGCTACAACAGGGGGGACCACGAGCAGTACTTC
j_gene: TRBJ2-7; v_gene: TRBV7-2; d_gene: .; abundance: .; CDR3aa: CASSSLIIPLSYEQYF; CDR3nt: TGTGCCAGCAGCTCCTTGATCATTCCCCTCTCCTACGAGCAGTACTTC
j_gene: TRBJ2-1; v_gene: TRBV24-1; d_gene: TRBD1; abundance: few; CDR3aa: CATSDIGTGHYEQFF; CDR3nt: TGTGCCACCAGTGATATCGGGACAGGGCATTATGAGCAGTTCTTC
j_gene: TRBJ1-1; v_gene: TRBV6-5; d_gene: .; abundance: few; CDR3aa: CASSYSGGPGEAFF; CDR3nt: TGTGCCAGCAGTTACTCTGGGGGGCCAGGGGAAGCTTTCTTT
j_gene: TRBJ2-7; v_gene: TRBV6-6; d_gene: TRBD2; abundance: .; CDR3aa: CASSSLAGEGEQYF; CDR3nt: TGTGCCAGCAGTTCCCTAGCGGGAGAAGGCGAGCAGTACTTC
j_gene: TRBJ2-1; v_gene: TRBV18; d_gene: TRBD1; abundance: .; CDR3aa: CASSPPAGGYNEQFF; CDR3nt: TGTGCCAGCTCACCACCCGCAGGGGGCTACAATGAGCAGTTCTTC
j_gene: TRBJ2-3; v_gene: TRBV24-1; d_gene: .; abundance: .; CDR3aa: CATSGGTDTQYF; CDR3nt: TGTGCCACCAGTGGCGGGACAGATACGCAGTATTTT
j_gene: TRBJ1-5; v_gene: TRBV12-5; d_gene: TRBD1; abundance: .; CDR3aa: CASGMGQGEKFWPQHF; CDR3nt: TGTGCTAGTGGGATGGGACAGGGGGAAAAATTTTGGCCCCAGCATTTT
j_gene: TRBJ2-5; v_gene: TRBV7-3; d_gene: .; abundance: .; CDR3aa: CASSLLSGLRETQYF; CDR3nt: TGTGCCAGCAGCTTATTAAGCGGGCTCAGGGAGACCCAGTACTTC
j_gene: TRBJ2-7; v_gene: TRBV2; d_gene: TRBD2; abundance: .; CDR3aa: CASSRGGSSYEQYF; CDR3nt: TGTGCCAGCAGTCGCGGGGGGAGCTCCTACGAGCAGTACTTC
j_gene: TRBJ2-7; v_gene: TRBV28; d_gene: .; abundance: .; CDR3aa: CASSFAAGGSYEQYF; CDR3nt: TGTGCCAGCAGTTTTGCGGCAGGTGGGAGCTACGAGCAGTACTTC
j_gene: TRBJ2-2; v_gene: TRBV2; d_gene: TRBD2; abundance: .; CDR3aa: CASSDRLHSGMFTGELFF; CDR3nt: TGTGCCAGCAGCGATAGACTCCACAGCGGGATGTTTACCGGGGAGCTGTTTTTT
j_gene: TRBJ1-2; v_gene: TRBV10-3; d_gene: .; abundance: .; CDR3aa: CAIRTGIGYGYTF; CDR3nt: TGTGCCATCAGAACAGGGATCGGCTATGGCTACACCTTC
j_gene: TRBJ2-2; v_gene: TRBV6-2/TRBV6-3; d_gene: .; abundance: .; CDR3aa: CASSYSGLSANTGELFF; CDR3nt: TGTGCCAGCAGTTACTCGGGACTCAGCGCGAACACCGGGGAGCTGTTTTTT
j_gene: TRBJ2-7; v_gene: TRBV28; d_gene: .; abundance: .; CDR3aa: CASRSGPPYEQYF; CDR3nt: TGTGCCAGCAGGTCAGGTCCTCCCTACGAGCAGTACTTC
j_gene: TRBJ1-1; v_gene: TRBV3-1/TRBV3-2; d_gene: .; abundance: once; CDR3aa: CASSQDQGNTEAFF; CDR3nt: TGTGCCAGCAGCCAAGATCAGGGGAACACTGAAGCTTTCTTT
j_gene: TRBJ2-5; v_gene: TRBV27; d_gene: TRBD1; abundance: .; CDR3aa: CASSFLGTGGEGTQYF; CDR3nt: TGTGCCAGCAGTTTTTTAGGGACAGGTGGGGAAGGGACCCAGTACTTC
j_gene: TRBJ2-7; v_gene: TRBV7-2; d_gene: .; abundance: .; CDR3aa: CASSLVYLGLYEQYF; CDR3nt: TGTGCCAGCAGCCTCGTCTACCTGGGGCTTTACGAGCAGTACTTC
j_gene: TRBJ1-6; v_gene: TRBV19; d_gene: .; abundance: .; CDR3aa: CASSINSASSYNSPLHF; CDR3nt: TGTGCCAGTAGTATTAATAGTGCGAGCTCCTATAATTCACCCCTCCACTTT
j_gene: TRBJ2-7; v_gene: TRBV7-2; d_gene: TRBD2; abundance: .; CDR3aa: CASSPGTSRTEQYF; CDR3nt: TGTGCCAGCAGCCCCGGGACTAGTCGTACCGAGCAGTACTTC
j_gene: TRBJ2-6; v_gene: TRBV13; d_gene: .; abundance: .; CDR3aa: CASSGSAGANVLTF; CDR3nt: TGTGCCAGCAGCGGGAGTGCTGGGGCCAACGTCCTGACTTTC
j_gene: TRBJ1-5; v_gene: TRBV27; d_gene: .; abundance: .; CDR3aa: CASSFGTGLSNQPQHF; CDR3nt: TGTGCCAGCAGTTTCGGTACAGGGCTTAGCAATCAGCCCCAGCATTTT
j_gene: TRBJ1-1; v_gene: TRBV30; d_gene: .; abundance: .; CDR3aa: CAWRFGHLNTEAFF; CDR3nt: TGTGCCTGGAGATTCGGCCACCTGAACACTGAAGCTTTCTTT
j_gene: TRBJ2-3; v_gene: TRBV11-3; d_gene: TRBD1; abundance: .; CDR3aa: CASSLAGTGPTETQYF; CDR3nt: TGTGCCAGCAGCCTAGCCGGGACAGGACCGACGGAGACGCAGTATTTT
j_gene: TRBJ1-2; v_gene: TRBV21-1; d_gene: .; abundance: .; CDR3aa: CASSKGRPVGSGYTF; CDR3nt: TGTGCCAGCAGCAAAGGTCGCCCTGTCGGTTCCGGCTACACCTTC
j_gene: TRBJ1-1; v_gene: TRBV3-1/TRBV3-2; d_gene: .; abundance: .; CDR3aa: CASSYGSNTEAFF; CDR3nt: TGTGCCAGCAGCTACGGAAGCAACACTGAAGCTTTCTTT
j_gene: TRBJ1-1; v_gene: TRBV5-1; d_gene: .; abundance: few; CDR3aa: CASSLQLNTEAFF; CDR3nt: TGCGCCAGCAGCCTCCAATTGAACACTGAAGCTTTCTTT
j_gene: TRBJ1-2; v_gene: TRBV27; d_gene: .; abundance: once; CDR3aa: CASRGFGGIHGYTF; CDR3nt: TGTGCCAGCAGGGGATTTGGGGGGATCCATGGCTACACCTTC
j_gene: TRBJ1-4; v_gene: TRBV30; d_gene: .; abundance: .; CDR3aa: CAWSWLNEKLFF; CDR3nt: TGTGCCTGGAGTTGGCTTAATGAAAAACTGTTTTTT